There are many counts of the clone carrying this T cell receptor (beta chain). As yet, its antigen is unknown. This sample was taken from a study of breast tumors, draining lymph nodes, adjacent tissues. Points from the study as a whole: Tumor repertoires ranked between lymph nodes and nontumor tissue in diversity, with V and J gene preferences.

TCRdb re-analysed the multiplex PCR reads in MiXCR, keeping a single row per CDR3 protein. The sample holds 150,000 to 250,000 distinct CDR3 sequences, 25% to 40% seen once. The V end was cut by 1 base, the J end by 6 bases, with 4 bases between. CDR3 size: 11 residues. Germline CDR1 and CDR2: MNHEY and SVGEGT. Axillary draining lymph nodes of breast cancer patients supplied the node samples. This clonotype was sampled from a female donor with breast cancer. Some clones in this sample may be carry-over from other donors' samples. Sequenced input: axillary lymph node tissue. The rearrangement uses TRBV6-2 or TRBV6-3 and TRBJ2-7; no clear D gene. In nucleotides, the CDR3 is TGTGCCAGCAGTTACTTGAGCGAGCAGTACTTC. Protein product: CASSYLSEQYF.